There are many counts of the clone carrying this TCR beta chain. Its antigen is not identified. TCRdb passed the reads through MiXCR, listing each CDR3 protein once. Of about 830,000 distinct CDR3 sequences in the sample, 30% to 35% were seen once. This sample is part of a study of T cell repertoires in cytomegalovirus infection. Study information: Shared public TCR beta signatures pointed to both CMV infection and a matching HLA type.

The J segment lost 5 bases and the V segment lost 8 bases, leaving 12 bases of the junction unmatched. The CDR3 length is 15 residues. The germline V gene encodes CDR1 SEHNR and CDR2 FQNEAQ (reference sequence). This chain joins TRBV7-9 and TRBJ2-7, with 10 bases lining up with TRBD1. This receptor was taken from a human donor in good health (CMV status not recorded). Some clones in this sample may be carry-over from other donors' samples. The input for sequencing was cultured CD8+ T cells from PBMCs, taken from culture after CMV antigen stimulation. CDR3 residues: CASVDRTGGSNEQYF. The CDR3, as DNA: TGTGCCAGCGTCGACCGGACAGGGGGATCAAACGAGCAGTACTTC.